This T cell receptor (beta chain) was found in a study of cytomegalovirus exposure and HLA in healthy donors. Points from the study as a whole: Whilst most TCR sequences proved rare, a subset of public TCRs occurred across many donors. In vitro work confirmed that a few CMV-associated chains recognize CMV antigens. In the 130 or so validation repertoires, about 94% of cluster scores exceeded 0, per a later analysis.

The length of the CDR3 is 13 residues. Germline lookup yields CDR1 MNHNS and CDR2 SASEGT. With 5 bases removed from V and 4 bases from J, the gap between germline ends came to 9 bases. The table came from immunoSEQ multiplex PCR; TCRdb's copy has only in-frame clones and leaves some out. Among 200,000 to 300,000 clones listed, less than 95% were seen once. Note on this clone: Its antigen remains unknown.

This clonotype was obtained from a woman aged 25 to 39 in good health and CMV-seronegative. The sequencing sample was made of PBMCs. The V gene is TRBV6-1, the J gene TRBJ2-1; D unresolved. CDR3 nucleotides: TGTGCCAGCAGTCGATTACAGTACAATGAGCAGTTCTTC. Encoded protein: CASSRLQYNEQFF.